This TCR beta chain came from a study of T-cell reconstitution after alpha-beta-depleted transplantation in children. Preparation of the TCRbeta library involved a method that used unique molecular identifiers. MiXCR, applied by TCRdb to the PCR reads, yields one record per CDR3 protein. The sample consists of fewer than 350,000 distinct CDR3 sequences, roughly 12% of them appearing once. The table lists this clonotype with many counts. Its antigen is as yet unknown. Study observations and caveats: After transplant, high TCRbeta diversity at day 60 in some patients arose from surviving recipient T cells and thymic progenitors. As was reported, about two months after transplant, alpha-beta T cells came from several hundred expanded graft clones. One year after transplant, T-cell counts and diversity came mostly from newly produced T cells.

This receptor was identified in a male patient between 2 and 10 years old who had a stem cell transplant for chronic granulomatous disease, so the T cells may come from the graft donor. Sequences were derived from peripheral blood, sampled 180 days after TCRalphabeta/CD19-depleted stem cell transplant.

In DNA, the CDR3 is TGCAGCGTTGCAGGGGGCGGGTCAGATACGCAGTATTTT. It encodes CSVAGGGSDTQYF. The chain joins TRBV29-1 to TRBJ2-3; the match to TRBD1 covers 8 bases. Looked up from germline, CDR1 is SQVTM and CDR2 is ANQGSEA. This CDR3 has 13 residues. V trimming: 4 bases; J trimming: 4 bases; junction bases outside the gene matches: 4.